Below, one TCR beta chain is given with its context. The PCR contained 60 Vbeta and 13 Jbeta primers. This table comes from immunoSEQ multiplex PCR, and its TCRdb copy is limited to in-frame clones, with some not included. The sample table includes tens of thousands of clones. The sample belongs to a study of cytomegalovirus exposure and HLA in healthy donors. V was pared by 6 bases and J by 0 bases, with 7 bases between. Germline CDR1 reads MNHNS; CDR2 reads SASEGT. The CDR3 has 13 residues. The chain combines TRBV6-1 with TRBJ2-3; possibly TRBD1 for D (6 bases). The sequenced material came from PBMCs. The clonotype originates from a woman aged 55-69 years in good health and CMV-seronegative. CDR3 coding DNA: TGTGCCAGCAGAGGACAGAGCACAGATACGCAGTATTTT. Translation gives CASRGQSTDTQYF.